This TCR beta chain derives from a study of vaccination and CD4 T cells after COVID-19 (dated by TCRdb to between 2021 and 2022). About the study as a whole: Convalescent patients had a positive SARS-CoV-2 result on nasal swab PCR, and of these patients, several had mild disease and one had severe disease. In the convalescent cohort there were six males and four females, among whom were two Hispanic individuals, seven Caucasians, two Asians and one multiracial person. Participants got two doses of the Pfizer-BioNTech BNT162b2 vaccine (n=8) or two doses of the Moderna mRNA-1273 vaccine (n=2). Post-COVID blood samples from convalescent patients were collected a median of approximately 93 days after diagnosis, with a range of roughly 35 to 161 days. Post-vaccine blood samples were obtained a median of about 70 days after the second vaccine dose, with a range of about 14 to 241 days. For stimulating the cultures, overlapping spike peptide pools were used, derived from SARS-CoV-2 as well as from the common cold coronaviruses HCoV-NL63, HCoV-OC43 and HCoV-229E. Control cultures used a CEFX viral epitope pool as positive control, an HIV-1 Nef peptide pool as negative control, or no peptide. In around nine COVID-19 convalescent patients and a handful of infection-naive healthy vaccine recipients, the spike-specific CD4+ TCR repertoire before mRNA vaccination was compared with the repertoire after mRNA vaccination.

Taken with the paper, the label for treatment or condition translates to: roughly ten-day PBMC culture with coronavirus spike peptide pools or control peptides (ViraFEST assay). To expand antigen-specific T cells with peptide pools and then pick out the expanded clonotypes through TCR sequencing, the study relied on the ViraFEST assay. The positive SARS-CoV-2 PCR tests of the convalescent patients were dated from March to December 2020, before the Alpha, Beta and Delta variants emerged in the United States. PBMCs were cultured at about 2 million per well in IMDM supplemented with roughly 5% human AB serum and around 10 IU/ml IL-2, with about 10 ug/ml peptide pools added. Half of the culture medium was replaced with fresh IL-2-containing medium on days 3 and 7. After less than twelve days of culture, CD4+ T cells were isolated by negative selection with the EasySep CD4+ T cell isolation kit. Ficoll-Paque Plus gradient centrifugation was used to isolate PBMCs from whole blood, and the isolated PBMCs were then either used fresh or cryopreserved at -140C. Triplicate wells were generally used for each culture condition.

The library was prepared using PCR. DNA from cultured CD4+ T cells underwent TCR sequencing with the Oncomine TCR Beta short-read assay at the Johns Hopkins FTIC core. Genomic DNA was extracted from the cultured CD4+ T cells with the QIAamp micro DNA kit. Oncomine TCR Beta libraries made from cultured CD4+ T cells were pooled using unique dual indexes and sequenced on an Illumina iSeq 100. The authors' analysis ran thus. Non-productive sequences were removed, and CDR3s not starting with C, not ending with F or W, or shorter than 7 amino acids were discarded. The MANAFEST web application was used to identify antigen-specific clonotypes by comparing peptide-stimulated wells against reference wells and other culture wells. An FDR below 0.05, an odds ratio above 5, and a productive frequency above 0.1% in at least two of three replicate wells were required for clones to be considered positive. Clonotypes that were significantly expanded in both SARS-CoV-2 spike wells and at least one common cold coronavirus spike condition were defined as cross-reactive. CDR3 homology was assessed with Levenshtein distances (stringdist) and unrooted phylogenetic trees (ape) in R version 3.6.1. Using fastp at Q25 and MiXCR, TCRdb reprocessed the public reads and kept productive beta chains. Entries that share a CDR3 protein sequence are merged under the most common genes and DNA. These V and J calls are TCRdb output, not the study's own analysis. The sample records approximately 15,000 distinct CDR3 sequences, around 40% of which are singletons. The ten largest clones add up to about 5.7% of the sample.

The CDR3, from cysteine to phenylalanine, totals 15 residues. This entry keeps only the CDR3 DNA: 45 bases, framed from base 1. CDR1 and CDR2 are drawn from the germline V gene: MNHEY, SVGEGT. At the junction V is shortened by 0 bases and J by 6 bases, with 14 bases in between. This clonotype is a singleton in its sample. This receptor's antigen is unknown. Nothing much larger sits one base from this clone, and base qualities are not available. One read alone provides weak support. Beyond this particular receptor, the publication reports: The median number of SARS-CoV-2-reactive clonotypes rose from 20 to 25 after infection to 35 to 45 after vaccination, but the change was not significant. Of the vaccine-specific clones in convalescent patients, 304 of 307, or nearly all, reacted only to SARS-CoV-2 spike and did not cross-react with common cold coronaviruses. The number of convalescent patients in the study was relatively small, and the study did not examine early timepoints following natural infection. In convalescent patients, a median 86.3% of post-vaccine SARS-CoV-2-reactive clones were detected only after vaccination, and vaccine-specific priming was suggested by this finding.

This TCR was recovered from a human donor who had recovered from COVID-19. Sequenced here: CD4+ T cells from blood, cultured in vitro, sampled before SARS-CoV-2 vaccination. The receptor chain draws on TRBV6-2 or TRBV6-3 and TRBJ1-2; the best D guess is TRBD1, with 6 bases matching. CDR3 sequence: CASSYSAGAVNGYTF. Here is the DNA: TGTGCCAGCAGTTACTCGGCAGGGGCCGTAAATGGCTACACCTTC.